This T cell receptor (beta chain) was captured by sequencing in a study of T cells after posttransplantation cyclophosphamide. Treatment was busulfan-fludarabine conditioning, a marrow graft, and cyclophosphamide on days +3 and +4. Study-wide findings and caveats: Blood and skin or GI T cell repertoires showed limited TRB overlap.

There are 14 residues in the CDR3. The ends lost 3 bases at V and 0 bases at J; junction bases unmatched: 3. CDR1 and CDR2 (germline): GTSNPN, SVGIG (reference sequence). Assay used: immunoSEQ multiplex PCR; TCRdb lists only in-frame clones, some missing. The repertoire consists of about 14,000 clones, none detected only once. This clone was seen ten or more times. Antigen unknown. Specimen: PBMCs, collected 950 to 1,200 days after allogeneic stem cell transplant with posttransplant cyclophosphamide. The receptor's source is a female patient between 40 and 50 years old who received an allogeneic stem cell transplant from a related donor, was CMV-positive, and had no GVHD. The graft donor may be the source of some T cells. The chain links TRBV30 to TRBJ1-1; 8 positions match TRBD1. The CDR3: CAWRRTGLNTEAFF. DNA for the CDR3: TGTGCCTGGAGGAGGACAGGGCTGAACACTGAAGCTTTCTTT.